This entry lists 11 T cell receptor beta chains sequenced from one sample in a study of identical twins (TCRdb year 2016). To prepare the library, 5' RACE was applied. Sequencing was performed on an Illumina HiSeq 2000. The public reads were reanalyzed by TCRdb: fastp trimming at Q25, MiXCR alignment, in-frame beta chains only. CDR3 protein sequences are deduplicated, and each keeps its most common genes and DNA. Counted in this sample were fewer than 650,000 distinct CDR3 sequences; approximately 9.6% of them appeared once. Clones ranked in the top ten supply approximately 3.2% of the sample. The same data also contributed to another study, on yellow fever vaccine responses in identical twins.

The material sequenced was PBMCs. Source of these receptors: a woman aged 18 to 35 in good health.

A single count supports this clonotype. The chain joins TRBV20-1 to TRBJ2-3; D unclear. The germline V and J ends were trimmed by 1 base and 0 bases, with 11 bases remaining between them. The CDR3 runs 15 residues. The germline V gene encodes CDR1 DFQATT and CDR2 SNEGSKA (reference sequence). The CDR3 region is CSARVERASTDTQYF. CDR3 sequence (DNA): TGCAGTGCTAGAGTCGAGAGAGCTAGCACAGATACGCAGTATTTT.

This clonotype was seen many times. The chain links TRBV13 to TRBJ2-2; D unclear. CDR1 and CDR2 from the germline V gene are PRHDT and FYEKMQ (reference sequence). This CDR3 spans 12 amino acids. V dropped 5 bases and J dropped 6 bases, with 7 bases sitting between them. CDR3 nucleotide sequence: TGTGCCAGCAGCGCGAGCTCCGGGGAGCTGTTTTTT. This encodes CASSASSGELFF.

The V gene is TRBV5-1, the J gene TRBJ2-3; perhaps TRBD2 as D (6 bases). Trimming cost V 0 bases and J 3 bases, with 11 bases left between them. Germline V CDR1 and CDR2: SGHRS, YFSETQ. CDR3 length: 15 amino acids. DNA for the CDR3: TGCGCCAGCAGCTTGGGAATAGCGGTTACAGATACGCAGTATTTT. It yields the protein CASSLGIAVTDTQYF.

This chain links TRBV27 with TRBJ2-1; 9 bases match TRBD2. The CDR3 runs to 16 residues. The germline gives CDR1 MNHEY, CDR2 SMNVEV (reference sequence). The ends lost 6 bases at V and 6 bases at J; junction bases unmatched: 12. CDR3 sequence reads: CASRALGRGGRNEQFF. For the CDR3, the DNA is TGTGCCAGCAGGGCGTTGGGGCGGGGGGGGCGCAATGAGCAGTTCTTC.

Only a few counts were recorded for this clonotype. The chain employs TRBV29-1 and TRBJ2-2; 7 positions agree with TRBD2. This CDR3 has 15 amino acids. CDR1 SQVTM and CDR2 ANQGSEA come from the germline V gene. J gave up 2 bases and V 8 bases, and 11 bases lay outside the gene matches. The CDR3 loop reads CSTLMGGRNTGELFF. The CDR3 DNA sequence: TGCAGCACACTGATGGGAGGGCGCAACACCGGGGAGCTGTTTTTT.

This clonotype was counted a few times. The chain is built from TRBV20-1 and TRBJ2-5, with D perhaps matching TRBD1 or TRBD2 (5 bases each). The V and J ends lost 6 bases and 1 base respectively, with 15 bases between them. Per the germline V gene, CDR1 is DFQATT and CDR2 is SNEGSKA (reference sequence). This CDR3 has 14 residues. This CDR3 is CSAHTGTVQETQYF. CDR3 DNA sequence: TGCAGTGCGCATACCGGGACGGTCCAAGAGACCCAGTACTTC.

This chain connects TRBV4-1 to TRBJ2-5, with 16 nucleotides matching TRBD2. The junction had 11 bases not matched to a gene; V was cut back by 2 bases and J by 5 bases. This CDR3 has 19 residues. From germline, CDR1 is MGHRA and CDR2 YSYEKL. This CDR3 reads CASSQSPPGLAGGQETQYF. CDR3 nucleotides: TGCGCCAGCAGCCAATCTCCGCCGGGACTAGCGGGGGGGCAGGAGACCCAGTACTTC.

The chain couples TRBV6-5 to TRBJ2-3, with D perhaps TRBD1 (6 bases). The CDR3 has 18 amino acids. Germline V gene lookup returns CDR1 MNHEY and CDR2 SVGAGI. Deletions cut 2 bases from V and 0 bases from J, with 18 bases between. In DNA, the CDR3 is TGTGCCAGCAGTTACGAAAAATGGACAGCGAGCAGCACAGATACGCAGTATTTT. It codes for CASSYEKWTASSTDTQYF.

J is TRBJ2-3 and V is TRBV4-1; D may be TRBD1 (6 bases). The germline V gene has CDR1 MGHRA and CDR2 YSYEKL. The CDR3 is 20 amino acids. V lost 0 bases, J lost 3 bases, and 25 bases lay in between. The CDR3 nucleotides are TGCGCCAGCAGCCAAGATCGCCCCTTCGGTGCAGGGGTTGGGACAGATACGCAGTATTTT. Residues: CASSQDRPFGAGVGTDTQYF.

This clonotype was seen at least ten times. The CDR3 nucleotides are TGTGCCATGAGGGATAATAGCAATCAGCCCCAGCATTTT. Translating it yields CAMRDNSNQPQHF. The chain links TRBV10-3 to TRBJ1-5; no reliable D call. V lost 9 bases and J 0 bases, leaving 9 bases between the germline ends. The germline V gene encodes CDR1 ENHRY and CDR2 SYGVKD. The CDR3 covers 13 residues.

This clonotype was detected only a few times. The V call is TRBV20-1, the J call TRBJ2-4, with a weak D call TRBD1 (5 bases). Trimming stripped 1 base from V and 0 bases from J, with 13 bases between. The CDR3 spans 16 residues. CDR1 is DFQATT and CDR2 is SNEGSKA in the germline V gene (reference sequence). The CDR3 DNA reads as TGCAGTGCTAGAGCCTACAGGCTACTAGCCAAAAACATTCAGTACTTC. Residues: CSARAYRLLAKNIQYF.